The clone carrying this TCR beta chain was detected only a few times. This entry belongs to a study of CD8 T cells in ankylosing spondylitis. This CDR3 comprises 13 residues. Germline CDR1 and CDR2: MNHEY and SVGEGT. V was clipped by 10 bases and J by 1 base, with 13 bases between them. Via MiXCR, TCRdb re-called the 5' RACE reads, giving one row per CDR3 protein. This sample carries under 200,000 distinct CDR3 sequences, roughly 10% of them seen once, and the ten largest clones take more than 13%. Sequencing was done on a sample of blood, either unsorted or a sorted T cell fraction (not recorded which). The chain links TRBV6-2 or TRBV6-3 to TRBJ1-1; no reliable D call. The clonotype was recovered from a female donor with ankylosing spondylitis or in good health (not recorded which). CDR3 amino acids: CATRISPNTEAFF. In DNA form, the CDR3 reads TGTGCCACCCGAATAAGCCCGAACACTGAAGCTTTCTTT.